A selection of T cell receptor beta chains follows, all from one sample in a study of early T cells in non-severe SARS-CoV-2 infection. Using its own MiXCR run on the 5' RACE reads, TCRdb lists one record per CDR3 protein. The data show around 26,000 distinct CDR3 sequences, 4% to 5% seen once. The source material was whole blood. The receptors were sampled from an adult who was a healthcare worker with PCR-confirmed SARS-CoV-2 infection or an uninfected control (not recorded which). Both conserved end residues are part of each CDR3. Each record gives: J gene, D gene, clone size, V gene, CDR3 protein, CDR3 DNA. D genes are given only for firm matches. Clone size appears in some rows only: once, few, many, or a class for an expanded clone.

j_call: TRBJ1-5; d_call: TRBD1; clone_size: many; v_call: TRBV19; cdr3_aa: CASRQGSHNQPQHF; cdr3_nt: TGTGCCAGTAGACAGGGGTCTCACAATCAGCCCCAGCATTTT
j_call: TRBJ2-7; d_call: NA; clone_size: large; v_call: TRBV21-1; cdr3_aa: CASSKGGESYEQYF; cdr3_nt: TGTGCCAGCAGCAAAGGGGGGGAATCCTACGAGCAGTACTTC
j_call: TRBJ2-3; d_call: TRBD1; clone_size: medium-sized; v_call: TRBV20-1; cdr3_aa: CSARGQGGTDTQYF; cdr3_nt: TGCAGTGCTAGGGGACAGGGAGGGACAGATACGCAGTATTTT
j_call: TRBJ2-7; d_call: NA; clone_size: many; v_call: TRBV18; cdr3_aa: CASSPLGTPTSYEQYF; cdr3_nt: TGTGCCAGCTCACCCCTTGGAACGCCTACTTCCTACGAGCAGTACTTC
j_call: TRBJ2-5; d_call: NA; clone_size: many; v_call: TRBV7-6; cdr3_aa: CASSLVETQYF; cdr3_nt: TGTGCCAGCAGCTTAGTAGAGACCCAGTACTTC
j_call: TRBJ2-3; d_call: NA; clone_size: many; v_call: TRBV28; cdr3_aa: CASSLFSSTLTDTQYF; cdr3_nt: TGTGCCAGCAGTTTATTCTCGTCGACGTTGACAGATACGCAGTATTTT
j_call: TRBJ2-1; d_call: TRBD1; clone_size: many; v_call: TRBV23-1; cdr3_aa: CASSQPCPEGRLDEVDRDEQFF; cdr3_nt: TGCGCCAGCAGTCAGCCATGCCCCGAGGGACGGCTCGATGAGGTTGACAGGGATGAGCAGTTCTTC
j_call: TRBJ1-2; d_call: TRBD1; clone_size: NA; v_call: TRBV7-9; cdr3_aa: CASRGEGASDNYGYTF; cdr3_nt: TGTGCCAGCAGGGGAGAGGGGGCTTCGGATAACTATGGCTACACCTTC
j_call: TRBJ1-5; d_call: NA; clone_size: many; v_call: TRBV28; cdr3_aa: CASSLPGPPDSNQPQHF; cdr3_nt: TGTGCCAGCAGTTTGCCAGGGCCACCCGATAGCAATCAGCCCCAGCATTTT
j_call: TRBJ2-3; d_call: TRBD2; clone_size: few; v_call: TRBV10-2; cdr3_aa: CASSEVVASGGTDTQYF; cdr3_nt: TGCGCCAGCAGTGAGGTAGTGGCTAGCGGGGGAACAGATACGCAGTATTTT
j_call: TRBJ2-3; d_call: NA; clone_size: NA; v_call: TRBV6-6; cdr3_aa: CASSLTGLRTDTQYF; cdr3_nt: TGTGCCAGCAGTCTTACCGGACTGCGCACAGATACGCAGTATTTT
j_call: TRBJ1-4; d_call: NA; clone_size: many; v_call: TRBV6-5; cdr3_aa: CASSYGTSLSLEKLFF; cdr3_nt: TGTGCCAGCAGTTACGGGACCAGCTTGTCCCTTGAAAAACTGTTTTTT
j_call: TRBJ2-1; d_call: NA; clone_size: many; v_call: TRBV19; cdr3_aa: CASSIQGVKNEQFF; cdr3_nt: TGTGCCAGTAGTATCCAAGGGGTAAAGAATGAGCAGTTCTTC
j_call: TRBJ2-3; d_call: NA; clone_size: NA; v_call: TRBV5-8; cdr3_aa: CASSLQADDTQYF; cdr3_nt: TGTGCCAGCAGCTTGCAGGCCGACGATACGCAGTATTTT
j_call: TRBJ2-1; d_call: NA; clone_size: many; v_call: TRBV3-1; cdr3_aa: CASSEQYEQFF; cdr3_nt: TGTGCCAGCAGCGAGCAATATGAGCAGTTCTTC
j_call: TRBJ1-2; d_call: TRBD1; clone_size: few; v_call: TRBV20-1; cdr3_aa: CSARDRGTGIYGYTF; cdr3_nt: TGCAGTGCTAGAGATCGCGGGACAGGAATCTATGGCTACACCTTC
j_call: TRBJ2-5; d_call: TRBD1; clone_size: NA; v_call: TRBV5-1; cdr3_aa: CASSLGTGIETQYF; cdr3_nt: TGCGCCAGCAGCTTGGGGACAGGGATAGAGACCCAGTACTTC
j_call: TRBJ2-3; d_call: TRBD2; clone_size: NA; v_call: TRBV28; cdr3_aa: CASSPLAGLTDTQYF; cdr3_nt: TGTGCCAGCAGTCCACTAGCGGGGTTAACAGATACGCAGTATTTT
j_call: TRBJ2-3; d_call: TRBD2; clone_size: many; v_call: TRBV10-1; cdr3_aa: CATSTGTNTDTQYF; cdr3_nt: TGCGCCACGAGTACGGGGACTAACACAGATACGCAGTATTTT
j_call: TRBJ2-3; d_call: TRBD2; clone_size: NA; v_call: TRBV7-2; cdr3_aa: CASSRGGTDTQYF; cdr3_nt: TGTGCCAGCAGCCGCGGGGGTACAGATACGCAGTATTTT
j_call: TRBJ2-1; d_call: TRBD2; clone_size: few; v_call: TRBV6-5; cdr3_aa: CASSYSYSGERKQFF; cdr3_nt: TGTGCCAGCAGTTACTCGTACAGCGGGGAAAGAAAGCAGTTCTTC
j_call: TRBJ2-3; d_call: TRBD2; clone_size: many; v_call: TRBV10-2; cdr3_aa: CASSNGLAGGVDTQYF; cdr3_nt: TGCGCCAGCAGTAATGGACTAGCGGGGGGGGTAGATACGCAGTATTTT
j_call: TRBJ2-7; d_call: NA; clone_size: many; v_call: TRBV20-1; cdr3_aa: CSASTTAGSSSYEQYF; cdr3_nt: TGCAGTGCTAGTACAACCGCCGGGTCCTCATCCTACGAGCAGTACTTC
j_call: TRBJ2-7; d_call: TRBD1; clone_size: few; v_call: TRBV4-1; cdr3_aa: CASSLKDRGEQYF; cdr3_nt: TGCGCCAGCAGCCTTAAGGACAGGGGCGAGCAGTACTTC
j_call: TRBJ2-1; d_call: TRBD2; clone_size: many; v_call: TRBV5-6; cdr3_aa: CASGLALYNEQFF; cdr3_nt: TGTGCCAGCGGACTAGCGCTCTACAATGAGCAGTTCTTC
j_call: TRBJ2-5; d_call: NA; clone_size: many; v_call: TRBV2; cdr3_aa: CASNYRTAGETQYF; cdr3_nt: TGTGCCAGCAATTACCGGACAGCAGGAGAGACCCAGTACTTC
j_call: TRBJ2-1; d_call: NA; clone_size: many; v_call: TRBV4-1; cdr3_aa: CASSPDRSSYNEQFF; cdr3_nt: TGCGCCAGCAGCCCGGACAGAAGCTCCTACAATGAGCAGTTCTTC
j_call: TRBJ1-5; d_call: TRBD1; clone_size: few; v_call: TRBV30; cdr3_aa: CAWGQGGNQPQHF; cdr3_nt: TGTGCCTGGGGACAGGGTGGCAATCAGCCCCAGCATTTT
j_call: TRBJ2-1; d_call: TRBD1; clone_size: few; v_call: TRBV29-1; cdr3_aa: CSVGRGQQGNEQFF; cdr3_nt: TGCAGCGTTGGAAGGGGGCAGCAGGGCAATGAGCAGTTCTTC
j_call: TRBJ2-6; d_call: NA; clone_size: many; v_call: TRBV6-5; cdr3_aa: CASSYSGGAGANVLTF; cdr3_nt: TGTGCCAGCAGTTACTCGGGGGGCGCTGGGGCCAACGTCCTGACTTTC
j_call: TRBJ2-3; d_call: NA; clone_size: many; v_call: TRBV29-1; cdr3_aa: CSVERGFGGAADTQYF; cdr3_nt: TGCAGCGTTGAAAGGGGGTTTGGGGGGGCGGCAGATACGCAGTATTTT
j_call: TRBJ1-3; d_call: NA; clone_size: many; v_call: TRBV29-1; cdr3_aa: CSVAGDYGNTIYF; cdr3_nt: TGCAGCGTTGCGGGGGATTACGGAAACACCATATATTTT
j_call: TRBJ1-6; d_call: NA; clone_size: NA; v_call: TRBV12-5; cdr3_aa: CASGLVRALGEISPLHF; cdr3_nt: TGTGCTAGTGGTTTGGTACGGGCGCTCGGGGAAATTTCACCCCTCCACTTT
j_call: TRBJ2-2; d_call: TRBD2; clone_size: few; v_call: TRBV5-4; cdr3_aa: CASSLAGGLADTGELFF; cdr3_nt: TGTGCCAGCAGCTTGGCCGGAGGACTAGCGGACACCGGGGAGCTGTTTTTT
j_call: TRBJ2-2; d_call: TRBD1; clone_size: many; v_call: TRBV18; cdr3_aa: CASSPPRGRNTGELFF; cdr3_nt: TGTGCCAGCTCACCACCTAGGGGGCGAAACACCGGGGAGCTGTTTTTT
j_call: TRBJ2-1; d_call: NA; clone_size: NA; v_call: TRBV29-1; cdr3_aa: CSVELGEVNNEQFF; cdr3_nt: TGCAGCGTTGAATTGGGGGAGGTTAACAATGAGCAGTTCTTC
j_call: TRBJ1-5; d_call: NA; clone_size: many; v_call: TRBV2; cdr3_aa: CASKTYSNQPQHF; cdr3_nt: TGTGCCAGCAAGACTTATAGCAATCAGCCCCAGCATTTT
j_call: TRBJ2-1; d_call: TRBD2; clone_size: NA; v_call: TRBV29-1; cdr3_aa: CSAEWGGPVYNEQFF; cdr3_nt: TGCAGCGCAGAGTGGGGGGGTCCGGTTTACAATGAGCAGTTCTTC
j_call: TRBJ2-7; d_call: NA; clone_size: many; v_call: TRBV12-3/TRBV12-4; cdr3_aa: CASSPTGREQYF; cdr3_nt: TGTGCCAGCAGTCCGACAGGCCGCGAGCAGTACTTC
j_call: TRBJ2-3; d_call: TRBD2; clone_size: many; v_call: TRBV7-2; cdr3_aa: CASSLEIRSVTSLSTDTQYF; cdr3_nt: TGTGCCAGCAGCTTAGAAATACGGTCCGTGACTAGCTTAAGCACAGATACGCAGTATTTT
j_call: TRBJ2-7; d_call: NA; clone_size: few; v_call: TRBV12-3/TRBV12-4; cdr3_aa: CASSLSRWVGTYEQYF; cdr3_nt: TGTGCCAGCAGTTTATCTCGGTGGGTCGGTACCTACGAGCAGTACTTC
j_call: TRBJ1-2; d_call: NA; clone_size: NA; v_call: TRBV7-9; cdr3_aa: CASTGTRPNYGYTF; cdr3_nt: TGTGCCAGCACGGGGACGAGACCTAACTATGGCTACACCTTC
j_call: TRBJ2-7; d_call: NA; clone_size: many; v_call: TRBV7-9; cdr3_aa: CASSLASTSSYEQYF; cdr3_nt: TGTGCCAGCAGCTTAGCATCGACTAGCTCCTACGAGCAGTACTTC
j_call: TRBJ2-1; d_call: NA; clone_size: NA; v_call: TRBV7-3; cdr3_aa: CASSSPVGVINNEQFF; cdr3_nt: TGTGCCAGCAGCTCCCCCGTGGGAGTTATCAACAATGAGCAGTTCTTC
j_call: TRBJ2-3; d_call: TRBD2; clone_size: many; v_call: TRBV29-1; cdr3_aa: CSARSGRRGDTQYF; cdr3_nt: TGCAGCGCCCGAAGCGGGAGAAGGGGGGATACGCAGTATTTT
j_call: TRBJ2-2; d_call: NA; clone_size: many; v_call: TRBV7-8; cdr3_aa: CASSLVGGTGELFF; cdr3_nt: TGTGCCAGCAGCTTAGTGGGTGGCACCGGGGAGCTGTTTTTT
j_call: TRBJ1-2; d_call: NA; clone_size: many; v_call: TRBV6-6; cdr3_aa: CASNKGQNYGYTF; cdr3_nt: TGTGCCAGCAATAAAGGACAAAACTATGGCTACACCTTC
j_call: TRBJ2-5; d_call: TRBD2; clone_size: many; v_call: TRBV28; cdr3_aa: CASSSSGQETQYF; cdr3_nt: TGTGCCAGCAGTTCTAGCGGGCAAGAGACCCAGTACTTC
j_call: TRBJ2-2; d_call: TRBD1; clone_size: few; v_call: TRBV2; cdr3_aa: CASNLGQGTGELFF; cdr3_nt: TGTGCCAGCAATTTGGGACAGGGGACCGGGGAGCTGTTTTTT
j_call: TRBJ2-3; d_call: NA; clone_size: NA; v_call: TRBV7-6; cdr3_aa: CASSLRLVSGHTDTQYF; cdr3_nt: TGTGCCAGCAGCTTAAGGCTGGTTAGCGGCCACACAGATACGCAGTATTTT
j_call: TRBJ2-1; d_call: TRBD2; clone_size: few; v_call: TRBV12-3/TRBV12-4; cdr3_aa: CASSFTSGDEQFF; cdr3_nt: TGTGCCAGCAGTTTTACTAGCGGAGATGAGCAGTTCTTC
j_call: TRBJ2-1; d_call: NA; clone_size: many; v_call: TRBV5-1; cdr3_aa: CASRDREAIPNEQFF; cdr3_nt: TGCGCCAGCAGGGATCGGGAAGCCATACCCAATGAGCAGTTCTTC
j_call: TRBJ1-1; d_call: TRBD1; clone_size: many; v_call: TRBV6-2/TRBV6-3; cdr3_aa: CASRQTGFTEAFF; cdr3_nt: TGTGCCAGCAGACAGACAGGGTTCACTGAAGCTTTCTTT